One sample yielded the 23 T cell receptor beta chains listed below, sequenced in a study of T cells in Graves' hyperthyroidism and ophthalmopathy. RNA transcripts served as the template for amplifying TCR beta CDR3 regions. HTBI primers drove first-round RT-PCR of the TCR CDR3. TCRdb passed the multiplex PCR reads through MiXCR, listing each CDR3 protein once. The table has approximately 410,000 distinct CDR3 sequences, approximately 14% seen once; the top ten hold around 13%. The sample taken for sequencing was blood. These receptors were collected from a man younger than 35 with Graves' ophthalmopathy.

Comments on this clonotype: A much larger clonotype is one base distant, so this may be a read error. The chain uses TRBV7-9 and TRBJ2-7; D is ambiguous. CDR3 size: 12 residues. CDR1 SEHNR and CDR2 FQNEAQ come from the germline V gene (reference sequence). The CDR3 region has the DNA TGTACCATCACCGGGCCGTTCTACGAGCAGTACTTC. This codes for CTITGPFYEQYF.

This clonotype has only a few counts. This chain connects TRBV6-1 to TRBJ2-5; TRBD1 matches 7 bases. Germline CDR1 reads MNHNS; CDR2 reads SASEGT. Germline trimming cut 5 bases from V and 3 bases from J; bases unmatched to any gene: 15. CDR3 length equals 17 residues. Here the CDR3 reads CASSSIFSGTEKETQYF. CDR3 nucleotide sequence: TGTGCCAGCAGTTCTATTTTCTCCGGGACAGAAAAAGAGACCCAGTACTTC.

At least ten counts were recorded for this clonotype. This chain connects TRBV5-1 to TRBJ2-7, with a weak D call TRBD1 (6 bases). The CDR3 is made up of 16 amino acids. V was trimmed by 0 bases and J by 9 bases, leaving 22 bases between them. Germline CDR1 reads SGHRS; CDR2 reads YFSETQ. This chain's CDR3 is CASSLAEQGYESWQYF. The CDR3 coding sequence is TGCGCCAGCAGCTTGGCCGAACAGGGTTATGAATCATGGCAGTACTTC. Full variable domain (remainder filled in from reference TRBV5-1 and TRBJ2-7): KAGVTQTPRYLIKTRGQQVTLSCSPISGHRSVSWYQQTPGQGLQFLFEYFSETQRNKGNFPGRFSGRQFSNSRSEMNVSTLELGDSALYLCASSLAEQGYESWQYFGPGTRLTVT.

This clonotype was seen many times. The V call is TRBV20-1, the J call TRBJ1-1, with D possibly TRBD1 on 5 matching bases. Trimming took off 5 bases at V and 7 bases at J, with 11 bases between the two ends. Germline V CDR1 and CDR2: DFQATT, SNEGSKA (reference sequence). This CDR3 has 11 residues. CDR3 region: CSAPREIEAFF. The CDR3 DNA reads TGCAGTGCTCCCAGGGAAATTGAAGCTTTCTTT.

The table lists this clonotype with many counts. The chain is built from TRBV10-3 and TRBJ1-1, with a tentative D call TRBD1 (6 bases). V gave up 8 bases and J gave up 0 bases, with 10 bases separating them. The CDR3 sequence is 13 residues long. Germline values: CDR1 ENHRY, CDR2 SYGVKD. The CDR3 protein is CAIRQALNTEAFF. As DNA, the CDR3 is TGTGCCATCCGACAGGCGTTGAACACTGAAGCTTTCTTT.

Ten or more counts support this clonotype. CDR3 residues: CASTRGRNYNEQFF. The DNA of the CDR3 is TGTGCCAGCACCCGAGGTCGGAACTACAATGAGCAGTTCTTC. The rearrangement uses TRBV6-1 and TRBJ2-1; D ambiguous. Trimming shortened V by 7 bases and J by 3 bases, and 13 bases separated the two germline ends. The germline CDR1 and CDR2 sequences are MNHNS and SASEGT. This CDR3 is built from 14 residues.

J is TRBJ2-5 and V is TRBV19, with D unclear. V dropped 3 bases and J dropped 2 bases, with 16 bases sitting between them. This CDR3 has 16 amino acids. The V gene's germline CDR1 is LNHDA and CDR2 SQIVND (reference sequence). CDR3 sequence reads: CASSMAWAAIQETQYF. In DNA, the CDR3 is TGTGCCAGTAGTATGGCATGGGCAGCTATTCAAGAGACCCAGTACTTC.

This clonotype showed up many times. The chain employs TRBV18 and TRBJ2-1, with 8 bases that match TRBD1. The germline gives CDR1 KGHSH, CDR2 LQKENI. The CDR3 has 15 residues. Trimming at V came to 6 bases and at J to 0 bases, leaving 4 bases not matched to a gene. The CDR3: CASSRDRSSYNEQFF. DNA of the CDR3: TGTGCCAGCTCGCGGGACAGGAGCTCCTACAATGAGCAGTTCTTC.

In this sample, this clonotype turned up a few times. This may arise from a read error, as a much more abundant clone is one base away. This rearrangement joins TRBV7-3 to TRBJ2-5, with 9 bases fitting TRBD2. The CDR3 loop spans 14 amino acids. Germline V gives CDR1 SGHTA, CDR2 FQGTGA. After removal of 5 bases from V and 3 bases from J, the junction contained 4 bases not matched to a gene. The CDR3 protein is CASSNRLAEETQYF. CDR3 in DNA: TGTGCCAGCAGCAACAGACTAGCGGAAGAGACCCAGTACTTC.

The table lists this clonotype with many counts. This chain joins TRBV5-5 and TRBJ2-5; TRBD2 matches at 14 bases. The junction had 3 bases not matched to a gene; V was cut back by 0 bases and J by 2 bases. The CDR3 covers 17 residues. The germline CDR1 and CDR2 sequences are SGHKS and YYEKEE (reference sequence). The CDR3 loop is CASSLGGTSGGQETQYF. The CDR3 DNA reads as TGTGCCAGCAGCTTGGGCGGGACTAGCGGGGGACAAGAGACCCAGTACTTC.

This clonotype was counted at least ten times. This rearrangement joins TRBV24-1 to TRBJ2-2; tentative D call: TRBD2 (6 bases). Germline values: CDR1 KGHDR, CDR2 SFDVKD. Deletions cut 9 bases from V and 8 bases from J, with 21 bases between. The CDR3 spans 15 residues. The CDR3 DNA is TGTGCCACCTCCCTTCCCGGGAGAGGGAGAGGGGAGCTGTTTTTT. Its protein product is CATSLPGRGRGELFF.

In regard to this clonotype: A much larger clone sits a single nucleotide away, making a read error possible. The chain links TRBV11-2 to TRBJ2-2; the D gene is possibly TRBD2 (5 bases). Germline values: CDR1 SGHAT, CDR2 FQNNGV. CDR3 length: 13 residues. CDR3 amino acids: CAGSPSRGGELFF. CDR3 in DNA: TGTGCCGGCAGCCCATCACGGGGCGGGGAGCTGTTTTTT.

This clonotype was seen a handful of times. This chain links TRBV20-1 with TRBJ1-5; no definite D call. Looked up from germline, CDR1 is DFQATT and CDR2 is SNEGSKA (reference sequence). The V gene lost 0 bases and the J gene lost 7 bases, with 16 bases spanning the gap. The CDR3 has 15 residues. CDR3 protein: CSARDLGRAGQPQHF. CDR3 sequence (DNA): TGCAGTGCTAGAGACTTGGGGAGGGCAGGCCAGCCCCAGCATTTT.

This clonotype was detected only a few times. The chain is built from TRBV20-1 and TRBJ2-2, with D perhaps matching TRBD1 (6 bases). Germline assignment: CDR1 DFQATT and CDR2 SNEGSKA (reference sequence). CDR3 length: 16 residues. Trimming shortened V by 1 base and J by 7 bases, and 19 bases separated the two germline ends. Here the CDR3 reads CSARVTGTKWGGELFF. The CDR3 DNA follows: TGCAGTGCTAGAGTTACAGGGACAAAATGGGGCGGGGAGCTGTTTTTT.

This clonotype was seen repeatedly, ten times or more. The gene calls are TRBV6-1 and TRBJ2-2; weak D call: TRBD1 (5 bases). Per germline, CDR1 MNHNS and CDR2 SASEGT. V was shortened by 6 bases and J by 6 bases, with 11 bases between the two germline ends. The CDR3 covers 13 residues. Here the CDR3 reads CASRGQGSGELFF. For the CDR3, the DNA is TGTGCCAGCAGGGGGCAGGGCTCCGGGGAGCTGTTTTTT.

This clonotype has at least ten counts. This sequence joins TRBV7-6 and TRBJ1-1; perhaps TRBD1 as D (5 bases). CDR1 is SGHVS, CDR2 FNYEAQ, per germline. V lost 8 bases and J 3 bases, leaving 13 bases between the germline ends. The CDR3 is made up of 13 amino acids. The CDR3 here is CASRGGLDTEAFF. The CDR3 nucleotides are TGTGCCAGCCGTGGGGGGTTGGACACTGAAGCTTTCTTT.

The V and J genes are TRBV7-6 and TRBJ2-5; 10 nucleotides agree with TRBD2. In germline, CDR1 is SGHVS, CDR2 FNYEAQ. This CDR3 is built from 19 residues. J gave up 2 bases and V 2 bases, and 14 bases lay outside the gene matches. CDR3 coding DNA: TGTGCCAGCAGCTTATCGGTGTGGAGCGGGGGGGCCGGGCAAGAGACCCAGTACTTC. Protein sequence: CASSLSVWSGGAGQETQYF.

The CDR3 region has the DNA TGCGCCAGCAGTGACCCTTCGGACAGGGCCTACGAGCAGTACTTC. Protein: CASSDPSDRAYEQYF. The chain links TRBV10-1 to TRBJ2-7; 8 bases line up with TRBD1. The CDR3 runs to 15 residues. Trimming cost V 3 bases and J 2 bases; bases outside gene matches: 6. Germline CDR1 and CDR2: WNHNN and SYGVQD (reference sequence).

This clonotype has a count of ten or more. The V call is TRBV7-2, the J call TRBJ2-7; D unclear. V lost 1 base to trimming and J lost 6 bases, with 7 bases between them. Germline V gene sequence: CDR1 SGHTA, CDR2 FQGNSA. CDR3 length: 12 amino acids. The chain's CDR3 is CASSLDRREQYF. The DNA of the CDR3 is TGTGCCAGCAGCTTAGATAGGCGCGAGCAGTACTTC.

This clonotype was counted only a few times. The chain recombines TRBV10-3 with TRBJ1-5; no reliable D call. The CDR3 has 12 residues. The V gene's germline CDR1 is ENHRY and CDR2 SYGVKD. V dropped 0 bases and J dropped 7 bases, with 4 bases sitting between them. The CDR3 sequence: CAISESDQPQHF. The CDR3, as DNA: TGTGCCATCAGTGAGTCAGACCAGCCCCAGCATTTT.

This clonotype was recorded at least ten times. The chain has TRBV20-1 and TRBJ2-5, with 7 bases that match TRBD2. V trimming: 5 bases; J trimming: 1 base; junction bases outside the gene matches: 7. The length of the CDR3 is 14 residues. From germline, CDR1 is DFQATT and CDR2 SNEGSKA (reference sequence). The CDR3 nucleotides read TGCAGTGCTCTCAAGCGGGAACTCCAAGAGACCCAGTACTTC. Protein: CSALKRELQETQYF.

This clonotype was detected a few times. CDR3 nucleotide sequence: TGTGCCAGCAGCTTATTAGGACAGGGGGACGAGCAGTACTTC. The encoded protein is CASSLLGQGDEQYF. This chain connects TRBV7-6 to TRBJ2-7, with 10 positions matching TRBD1. Germline V CDR1 and CDR2: SGHVS, FNYEAQ. V dropped 2 bases and J dropped 5; count of bases not matched to a gene: 3. CDR3 length equals 14 residues.

V usage is TRBV20-1 and J usage is TRBJ2-1; D might be TRBD2 (7 bases). From germline, CDR1 is DFQATT and CDR2 SNEGSKA (reference sequence). V shed 5 bases and J shed 7 bases, with 15 bases lying between them. The CDR3 sequence is 13 residues long. The CDR3 region has the DNA TGCAGTGCTCCCCCGGGGGGCCTTAATGAGCAGTTCTTC. Protein: CSAPPGGLNEQFF.